Presented here are 18 T cell receptor beta chains from one specimen sequenced in a study of beta chain features in type 1 diabetes. cDNA synthesis used the whole RNA isolate, giving expressed TCRB sequences. Only in-frame clones appear in the TCRdb table, and some are missing; sequencing was by immunoSEQ multiplex PCR. Here the sample spans over 150,000 clones, approximately 8.1% being singletons. Specimen: central memory CD4+ T cells from blood. The receptors shown here come from a man between 18 and 35 years old in good health.

This clone was counted only a few times. This rearrangement joins TRBV18 to TRBJ1-1; D gene unclear. The CDR3 is made up of 12 amino acids. Germline lookup yields CDR1 KGHSH and CDR2 LQKENI. Deletions cut 3 bases from V and 3 bases from J, with 5 bases between. The CDR3 DNA is TGTGCCAGCTCACCCGGGGACACTGAAGCTTTCTTT. It encodes CASSPGDTEAFF.

This clone has a handful of counts. This chain connects TRBV4-3 to TRBJ2-1, with 16 bases lining up with TRBD2. The CDR3 has 17 amino acids. V shed 0 bases, J shed 15 bases, and the junction held 11 bases outside the gene matches. Germline V lookup: CDR1 LGHNA, CDR2 YSLEER. The CDR3 nucleotides are TGCGCCAGCAGCCAAGATCGTGGGACTAGCGGGAGGGCCCGGGTGTTCTTC. Protein: CASSQDRGTSGRARVFF.

This clone has just a few counts. This chain links TRBV6-1 with TRBJ2-5; D gene ambiguous. V lost 8 bases to trimming and J lost 2 bases, with 18 bases between them. The CDR3 is 15 residues long. Germline V gene lookup returns CDR1 MNHNS and CDR2 SASEGT. CDR3 in DNA: TGTGCCAGCCCCAATTCAGGTGGCAGACAAGAGACCCAGTACTTC. Amino acids: CASPNSGGRQETQYF.

This clone was picked up a small number of times. V and J are TRBV29-1 and TRBJ2-5; 10 bases fit TRBD2. The J call may be faulty, since TRBJ2-7 better matches the DNA end. From germline, CDR1 is SQVTM and CDR2 ANQGSEA. This CDR3 has 16 amino acids. This CDR3 is CSVEVSTSGSTYEQYF. The CDR3 DNA is TGCAGCGTTGAAGTGTCGACTAGCGGGTCTACCTACGAGCAGTACTTC.

This clone has only a few counts. V is TRBV11-2 and J is TRBJ2-5; tentative D call: TRBD2 (6 bases). There are 13 residues in the CDR3. V lost 5 bases and J 1 base, leaving 8 bases between the germline ends. Germline CDR1 reads SGHAT; CDR2 reads FQNNGV. This CDR3 is CASSPGVQETQYF. The DNA of the CDR3 is TGTGCCAGCAGCCCGGGAGTCCAAGAGACCCAGTACTTC.

This clone showed up just a few times. The chain recombines TRBV5-1 with TRBJ2-2; tentative D call: TRBD2 (5 bases). The CDR3 consists of 15 residues. Germline loops: CDR1 SGHRS, CDR2 YFSETQ. Trimming shortened V by 7 bases and J by 6 bases, and 19 bases separated the two germline ends. The CDR3 DNA is TGCGCCAGCGCCCCGGCAGCGGCAGGCTCCGGGGAGCTGTTTTTT. It translates to CASAPAAAGSGELFF.

The chain has TRBV18 and TRBJ1-3; unclear D gene. The V end lost 3 bases, the J end lost 0 bases, and 12 bases lay between the germline ends. CDR3 size: 16 residues. The germline V gene encodes CDR1 KGHSH and CDR2 LQKENI. For the CDR3, the DNA is TGTGCCAGCTCACCTGAGGTCCCCAGCTCTGGAAACACCATATATTTT. Residues: CASSPEVPSSGNTIYF. The whole variable domain, filled in from reference TRBV18 and TRBJ1-3, reads NAGVMQNPRHLVRRRGQEARLRCSPMKGHSHVYWYRQLPEEGLKFMVYLQKENIIDESGMPKERFSAEFPKEGPSILRIQQVVRGDSAAYFCASSPEVPSSGNTIYFGEGSWLTVV.

In its sample, this clone was seen many times. This chain joins TRBV5-4 and TRBJ1-2; no clear D gene. Germline-derived CDR1 and CDR2 are SGHNT and YYREEE (reference sequence). The CDR3 is made up of 13 amino acids. Trimming took off 1 base at V and 2 bases at J, with 6 bases between the two ends. Here the CDR3 reads CASSLPVNYGYTF. The CDR3 nucleotides are TGTGCCAGCAGCTTGCCGGTGAACTATGGCTACACCTTC.

This clone has more than one count but fewer than ten. The gene calls are TRBV7-2 and TRBJ2-1; 7 bases line up with TRBD2. CDR1 and CDR2 from the germline V gene are SGHTA and FQGNSA. The CDR3 sequence is 13 residues long. V lost 5 bases, J lost 3 bases, and 1 base stayed unmatched. The CDR3 is CASSRDYYNEQFF. Here the CDR3 DNA reads TGTGCCAGCAGCCGGGACTACTACAATGAGCAGTTCTTC.

The chain combines TRBV6-4 with TRBJ2-1; TRBD2 agrees at 12 bases. Trimming at V came to 5 bases and at J to 4 bases, leaving 9 bases not matched to a gene. The CDR3 runs 17 residues. Germline V gene sequence: CDR1 MRHNA, CDR2 SNTAGT. This chain's CDR3 is CASSLYPSGRGYNEQFF. CDR3 DNA sequence: TGTGCCAGCAGTCTCTACCCTAGCGGGAGGGGGTACAATGAGCAGTTCTTC.

This clone was detected ten times or more. The genes are TRBV5-1 and TRBJ2-4, with 8 positions matching TRBD2. The V gene end was trimmed by 4 bases and the J gene end by 8 bases; junction bases not matched to a gene: 8. Germline CDR1 reads SGHRS; CDR2 reads YFSETQ. The CDR3 spans 14 residues. DNA of the CDR3: TGCGCCAGCAGCCTCAGCGGGAGTGGTGACATTCAGTACTTC. Its translation: CASSLSGSGDIQYF.

This clone appeared a few times. The chain uses TRBV7-9 and TRBJ2-1; 11 bases line up with TRBD2. The junction had 13 bases not matched to a gene; V was cut back by 5 bases and J by 10 bases. The CDR3 is 16 amino acids. The V gene's germline CDR1 is SEHNR and CDR2 FQNEAQ (reference sequence). The CDR3 DNA is TGTGCCAGCAGCGAACTAGCGGGGGCGGGTAAGAGAGAGCAGTTCTTC. This sequence encodes CASSELAGAGKREQFF.

This clone was recorded many times. V is TRBV30 and J is TRBJ1-5; D gene ambiguous. The germline V gene has CDR1 GTSNPN and CDR2 SVGIG (reference sequence). This CDR3 region has 15 residues. V dropped 0 bases and J dropped 5 bases, with 14 bases sitting between them. The CDR3 loop is CAWSVDHGRDQPQHF. The CDR3 bases are TGTGCCTGGAGTGTAGACCACGGGCGGGATCAGCCCCAGCATTTT.

This clone was counted ten times or more. The chain recombines TRBV25-1 with TRBJ1-4; a possible D gene is TRBD1 (5 bases). This CDR3 spans 14 amino acids. Trimming took off 2 bases at V and 5 bases at J, with 9 bases between the two ends. Germline CDR1 reads MGHDK; CDR2 reads SYGVNS. The CDR3 nucleotides read TGTGCCAGCAGTGAACAGGGCTTCAATGAAAAACTGTTTTTT. Protein product: CASSEQGFNEKLFF. The full variable domain, with the rest looked up from reference TRBV25-1 and TRBJ1-4, is EADIYQTPRYLVIGTGKKITLECSQTMGHDKMYWYQQDPGMELHLIHYSYGVNSTEKGDLSSESTVSRIRTEHFPLTLESARPSHTSQYLCASSEQGFNEKLFFGSGTQLSVL.

This clone appeared many times. The CDR3 region has the DNA TGCAGCGGCCGGGGGGGACTCTCCTACAATGAGCAGTTCTTC. This codes for CSGRGGLSYNEQFF. The gene calls are TRBV29-1 and TRBJ2-1, with 8 nucleotides matching TRBD2. V shed 7 bases and J 0 bases; nucleotides not matched to a gene: 5. The germline CDR1 and CDR2 sequences are SQVTM and ANQGSEA. There are 14 residues in the CDR3.

V and J are TRBV28 and TRBJ1-3; D perhaps matches TRBD1 (6 bases). Germline V gene data show CDR1 as MDHEN and CDR2 as SYDVKM. This CDR3 comprises 17 residues. The V and J ends lost 3 bases and 3 bases respectively, with 18 bases between them. The CDR3 region is CASSFPTPGVGGNTIYF. CDR3 nucleotides: TGTGCCAGCAGTTTTCCGACTCCAGGGGTGGGTGGAAACACCATATATTTT.

This clone was seen more than once but under ten times. This chain joins TRBV29-1 and TRBJ1-3, with TRBD1 matching over 7 bases. There are 14 residues in the CDR3. Germline CDR1 and CDR2: SQVTM and ANQGSEA. With 6 bases clipped from V and 4 bases from J, the junction kept 9 bases outside the gene matches. CDR3 sequence reads: CSVASTGRGNTIYF. The DNA for the CDR3 is TGCAGCGTGGCTTCGACAGGGCGCGGAAACACCATATATTTT.

The sample holds many counts of this clone. The chain links TRBV14 to TRBJ2-6, with 9 bases matching TRBD1. After removal of 4 bases from V and 1 base from J, the junction contained 5 bases not matched to a gene. The CDR3 covers 17 residues. Looked up from germline, CDR1 is SGHDN and CDR2 is FVKESK. Written as DNA, the CDR3 is TGTGCCAGCAGCCCTGGGACAGGGCGTTCTGGGGCCAACGTCCTGACTTTC. Residues: CASSPGTGRSGANVLTF.